These 28 T cell receptor beta chains originate from one sample sequenced in a study of blood T cell repertoires in COVID-19. Only in-frame clones appear in the TCRdb table, and some are missing; sequencing was by immunoSEQ multiplex PCR. The sample contains almost 200,000 clones, roughly 83% of which appear only once. The material sequenced was peripheral blood. The source is a woman in her forties with COVID-19, enrolled during active disease.

The chain has TRBV5-1 and TRBJ2-6; D may be TRBD1 (6 bases). The CDR3 is 16 residues long. Germline values: CDR1 SGHRS, CDR2 YFSETQ. V gave up 4 bases and J gave up 2 bases, with 13 bases separating them. The CDR3 DNA sequence: TGCGCCAGCAGCCCACAGGGAGTCCCTGGGGCCAACGTCCTGACTTTC. Amino acids: CASSPQGVPGANVLTF.

The rearrangement joins TRBV2 to TRBJ1-1, with D possibly being TRBD1 (6 bases). The CDR3 is made up of 12 amino acids. Germline assignment: CDR1 SNHLY and CDR2 FYNNEI. Deletions cut 10 bases from V and 4 bases from J, with 13 bases between. In DNA form, the CDR3 reads TGTGCCAACACAAGAGGGGGCACTGAAGCTTTCTTT. It translates to CANTRGGTEAFF.

This chain links TRBV5-5 with TRBJ2-3; TRBD2 matches 7 bases. The CDR3 runs 15 residues. V lost 0 bases to trimming and J lost 3 bases; unmatched junction nucleotides: 4. Germline V gene lookup returns CDR1 SGHKS and CDR2 YYEKEE (reference sequence). CDR3 sequence: CASSLDPGGTDTQYF. CDR3 DNA: TGTGCCAGCAGCTTGGATCCGGGGGGAACAGATACGCAGTATTTT.

This sequence joins TRBV30 and TRBJ2-3, with 11 bases matching TRBD2. The V gene's germline CDR1 is GTSNPN and CDR2 SVGIG (reference sequence). V shed 4 bases and J 6 bases; nucleotides not matched to a gene: 12. There are 16 residues in the CDR3. The CDR3 DNA follows: TGTGCCTGGAACCAAGGGACTAGCGGCCCGGGGGATACGCAGTATTTT. Translated: CAWNQGTSGPGDTQYF.

This rearrangement joins TRBV5-6 to TRBJ1-1; D is uncertain. There are 15 residues in the CDR3. Trimming cost V 0 bases and J 0 bases, with 9 bases left between them. CDR1 is SGHDT and CDR2 is YYEEEE in the germline V gene. CDR3 sequence: CASSLGRTLNTEAFF. The CDR3 bases are TGTGCCAGCAGCTTGGGTCGGACTTTGAACACTGAAGCTTTCTTT.

The V call is TRBV6-5, the J call TRBJ1-3, with a weak D call TRBD1 (5 bases). CDR3 length equals 14 residues. Germline V gene data show CDR1 as MNHEY and CDR2 as SVGAGI. V lost 6 bases, J lost 0 bases, and 9 bases lay in between. The CDR3 DNA sequence: TGTGCCAGCAGCAGGGTATTCTCTGGAAACACCATATATTTT. Protein sequence: CASSRVFSGNTIYF.

This clone appeared a single time. The chain combines TRBV5-1 with TRBJ2-1, with 7 nucleotides matching TRBD1. Germline values: CDR1 SGHRS, CDR2 YFSETQ. The ends lost 6 bases at V and 4 bases at J; junction bases unmatched: 7. CDR3 length: 14 amino acids. This chain's CDR3 is CASTPEGAYNEQFF. The CDR3 DNA reads TGCGCCAGCACCCCCGAGGGGGCGTACAATGAGCAGTTCTTC.

This sequence joins TRBV2 and TRBJ1-3, with 8 nucleotides matching TRBD1. The CDR3 contains 14 residues. The V gene's germline CDR1 is SNHLY and CDR2 FYNNEI. Trimming removed 6 bases from V and 8 bases from J; junction bases left unmatched: 9. CDR3 DNA sequence: TGTGCCAGCAGAGTGACAGGGGACTTTGACACCATATATTTT. This translates into CASRVTGDFDTIYF.

This clone was picked up one time. This chain connects TRBV7-3 to TRBJ2-5; possibly TRBD1 for D (5 bases). V was cut by 1 base and J by 5 bases, with 14 bases left in between. This CDR3 has 15 residues. Germline lookup yields CDR1 SGHTA and CDR2 FQGTGA. The CDR3 DNA follows: TGTGCCAGCAGCTTAAAGGGCGACAGAGCTGAGACCCAGTACTTC. This codes for CASSLKGDRAETQYF.

Comments on this clone: One end of the junction varies from germline; a read error may be responsible. The chain links TRBV5-1 to TRBJ1-1; D gene ambiguous. The CDR3 contains 14 residues. Per germline, CDR1 SGHRS and CDR2 YFSETQ. CDR3 amino acids: CASSSLKDAGETFF. As DNA, the CDR3 is TGCGCCAGCAGCTCTCTAAAGGATGCAGGTGAAACTTTCTTT.

The rearrangement links TRBV5-6 to TRBJ2-7; TRBD2 agrees at 13 bases. The CDR3 has 16 amino acids. Losses at the gene ends were 5 bases for V and 2 bases for J; bases not matched to a gene: 7. Germline loops: CDR1 SGHDT, CDR2 YYEEEE. The CDR3 DNA reads as TGTGCCAGCAGAGCGACGACTAGCGGGAGGACCTACGAGCAGTACTTC. Its protein is CASRATTSGRTYEQYF.

This clone was seen a few times. The rearrangement joins TRBV5-1 to TRBJ2-7; D is perhaps TRBD2 (6 bases). The CDR3 length is 14 residues. Trimming took off 4 bases at V and 0 bases at J, with 11 bases between the two ends. Germline V gene lookup returns CDR1 SGHRS and CDR2 YFSETQ. DNA of the CDR3: TGCGCCAGCAGCGGCACGGGACTCTCCTACGAGCAGTACTTC. It encodes CASSGTGLSYEQYF.

This clone was recorded once. The chain links TRBV9 to TRBJ2-3; 9 bases match TRBD2. The V segment lost 0 bases and the J segment 4 bases; nucleotides outside the gene matches: 6. The germline gives CDR1 SGDLS, CDR2 YYNGEE. There are 16 residues in the CDR3. The CDR3 DNA reads as TGTGCCAGCAGCGTAGAAAGCGGGAGGCCTCCAGATACGCAGTATTTT. Translated: CASSVESGRPPDTQYF.

The V and J genes are TRBV21-1 and TRBJ1-6; TRBD1, as called in the table, went unchecked against the DNA. TRBV21-1 constitutes a pseudogene. The CDR3 is 18 residues long. CDR3 nucleotides: TGTGCCAGCAGCAAAGGTCTGTTCAAAGGACAGCCAAATTCACCCCTCCACTTT. It specifies CASSKGLFKGQPNSPLHF.

The chain employs TRBV3-1 (or the pseudogene TRBV3-2) and TRBJ2-5; 7 bases line up with TRBD1. The CDR3 is 14 amino acids. Germline V gene sequence: CDR1 LGHDT, CDR2 YNNKEL (reference sequence). The J segment lost 5 bases and the V segment lost 6 bases, leaving 9 bases of the junction unmatched. In DNA, the CDR3 is TGTGCCAGCAGGGAGACAGGGATGAAGGAGACCCAGTACTTC. It translates to CASRETGMKETQYF.

This clone appeared a single time. The chain carries TRBV5-1 and TRBJ2-7, with 8 bases fitting TRBD2. The CDR3 consists of 15 residues. The germline CDR1 and CDR2 sequences are SGHRS and YFSETQ. V lost 0 bases to trimming and J lost 3 bases; unmatched junction nucleotides: 5. CDR3 sequence: CASSLDATSVYEQYF. CDR3 DNA: TGCGCCAGCAGCTTGGATGCGACTAGCGTCTACGAGCAGTACTTC.

This clone was detected many times. This rearrangement joins TRBV5-1 to TRBJ2-2; 9 nucleotides agree with TRBD1. CDR1 and CDR2 from the germline V gene are SGHRS and YFSETQ. After removal of 3 bases from V and 5 bases from J, the junction contained 2 bases not matched to a gene. This CDR3 contains 14 residues. DNA for the CDR3: TGCGCCAGCAGCTCAGGACAGGGGACCGGGGAGCTGTTTTTT. This codes for CASSSGQGTGELFF.

The V call is TRBV6-5, the J call TRBJ1-2, with no clear D. Looked up from germline, CDR1 is MNHEY and CDR2 is SVGAGI. The CDR3 runs 11 residues. Deletions cut 7 bases from V and 4 bases from J, with 7 bases between. The CDR3 DNA sequence: TGTGCCAGCACATCCGGCTATGGCTACACCTTC. Translation: CASTSGYGYTF.

V and J are TRBV18 and TRBJ1-5, with 9 bases identical to TRBD1. The CDR3 loop spans 16 amino acids. V dropped 3 bases and J dropped 3; count of bases not matched to a gene: 6. Germline V gene data show CDR1 as KGHSH and CDR2 as LQKENI. The CDR3 nucleotides read TGTGCCAGCTCACCTGGGACAGGGAGGGACAATCAGCCCCAGCATTTT. This codes for CASSPGTGRDNQPQHF.

This sequence joins TRBV21-1 and TRBJ2-4; the table names TRBD2, a call not compared with the DNA. TRBV21-1 is designated a pseudogene. This CDR3 is 16 amino acids long. The CDR3 reads CASSEEGAGVGNIQYF. CDR3 coding DNA: TGTGCCAGCAGCGAGGAAGGCGCGGGAGTAGGAAACATTCAGTACTTC.

This clone was found a few times. As DNA, the CDR3 is TGTGCCAGCAGCTTCCGACAGGGCCCTGGGACCGGGGAGCTGTTTTTT. Translated, it gives CASSFRQGPGTGELFF. The rearrangement joins TRBV9 to TRBJ2-2, with 7 bases identical to TRBD1. Germline values: CDR1 SGDLS, CDR2 YYNGEE. The CDR3 has 16 amino acids. The V segment lost 4 bases and the J segment 5 bases; nucleotides outside the gene matches: 11.

The chain employs TRBV18 and TRBJ2-1; TRBD2 aligns across 7 bases. J gave up 6 bases and V 6 bases, and 11 bases lay outside the gene matches. CDR1 and CDR2 from the germline V gene are KGHSH and LQKENI. The CDR3 is 15 amino acids. CDR3 sequence (DNA): TGTGCCAGCTCGTCGACTGGGGGGGGGTCCAATGAGCAGTTCTTC. Protein: CASSSTGGGSNEQFF.

The rearrangement joins TRBV19 to TRBJ2-7; D is perhaps TRBD1 (5 bases). Trimming left V 6 bases short and J 4 bases short, with 19 bases between. The germline V gene encodes CDR1 LNHDA and CDR2 SQIVND (reference sequence). This CDR3 has 15 amino acids. Here the CDR3 reads CASSHRRGGQYEQYF. DNA for the CDR3: TGTGCCAGTAGCCATCGAAGGGGCGGTCAATACGAGCAGTACTTC.

V usage is TRBV6-5 and J usage is TRBJ1-1; D is undetermined. CDR3 length: 13 residues. V was trimmed by 1 base and J by 1 base, leaving 4 bases between them. The V gene's germline CDR1 is MNHEY and CDR2 SVGAGI. Here the CDR3 reads CASSYFRNTEAFF. The CDR3 DNA reads TGTGCCAGCAGTTACTTCAGGAACACTGAAGCTTTCTTT.

This clone was recorded once. The rearrangement links TRBV7-6 to TRBJ2-7, with D unclear. The CDR3 sequence is 14 residues long. V was trimmed by 1 base and J by 3 bases, leaving 10 bases between them. CDR1 is SGHVS and CDR2 is FNYEAQ in the germline V gene. Here the CDR3 DNA reads TGTGCCAGCAGCTTAGATTCTTCAGGCTACGAGCAGTACTTC. This gives the protein CASSLDSSGYEQYF.

CDR3 residues: CASSVGTENTEAFF. DNA for the CDR3: TGTGCCAGCAGTGTTGGGACAGAGAACACTGAAGCTTTCTTT. The chain is built from TRBV2 and TRBJ1-1; 7 bases map to TRBD1. Per germline, CDR1 SNHLY and CDR2 FYNNEI. The CDR3 has 14 amino acids. Unmatched junction bases numbered 3, after V lost 4 bases and J lost 1 base.

V usage is TRBV7-9 and J usage is TRBJ2-7; TRBD1 might be the D (5 bases). The germline V gene has CDR1 SEHNR and CDR2 FQNEAQ (reference sequence). The V end lost 2 bases, the J end lost 6 bases, and 14 bases lay between the germline ends. The CDR3 is 14 amino acids. The CDR3 spells CASSLSAGQREQYF. The DNA for the CDR3 is TGTGCCAGCAGCTTAAGCGCCGGACAACGCGAGCAGTACTTC.

V gene TRBV9 combines with J gene TRBJ2-3; 14 positions agree with TRBD2. Germline values: CDR1 SGDLS, CDR2 YYNGEE. Losses at the gene ends were 0 bases for V and 5 bases for J; bases not matched to a gene: 14. The CDR3 loop spans 20 amino acids. In DNA form, the CDR3 reads TGTGCCAGCAGCGTAGGTAGCTCCGGGACTAGCGGGGGTTTGAAAGATACGCAGTATTTT. Encoded protein: CASSVGSSGTSGGLKDTQYF.